These T cell receptor beta chains were read from a single sample in a study of T cells in Graves' hyperthyroidism and ophthalmopathy. TCRdb reprocessed the multiplex PCR reads with MiXCR, giving one entry per CDR3 protein. The sample consists of about 55,000 distinct CDR3 sequences, 53% of them appearing once. The material sequenced was blood. Every receptor here comes from a woman aged 60-75 years with Graves' ophthalmopathy. The CDR3 runs from the conserved cysteine through the conserved F or W. D genes are given only for firm matches. Clone size is not always given. Where it is, it says once, few, many or a class for expanded clones.

>.|TRBJ2-7|TRBV24-1|.
TGTGCCACCAGTCCGGGGATAGGGGCGGGTGTGGAGCAGTACTTC
CATSPGIGAGVEQYF
>.|TRBJ2-5|TRBV15|TRBD1
TGTGCCACCAGCAGAGACATGGACAGGGGGCCGAGGGAGACCCAGTACTTC
CATSRDMDRGPRETQYF
>.|TRBJ1-5|TRBV10-3|.
TGTGCCATCAGTGAGTTAGGGGGGGGAAGCAATGAGCATTTT
CAISELGGGSNEHF
>.|TRBJ1-6|TRBV7-8|TRBD1
TGTGCCAGCAGCCTGCGGGACAGCTCTGGCTCACCCCTCCACTTT
CASSLRDSSGSPLHF
>once|TRBJ2-1|TRBV24-1|TRBD1
TGTACCACCAGTGATGGACAGGCGAGTGCGTACAATGAGCGGTTCTTC
CTTSDGQASAYNERFF
>many|TRBJ2-7|TRBV28|.
TGTGCCAGTTCCCCTAGTTCAGGGGGGGCGAGGGAGCAGTACTTC
CASSPSSGGAREQYF
>.|TRBJ2-1|TRBV2|TRBD2
TGTGCCAGTAAGTCCCCCGGGCTAGCGGGTTACAATGAGCAGTTCTTC
CASKSPGLAGYNEQFF
>.|TRBJ1-2|TRBV9|.
TGTGCCAGCAGCACCGCATACAGGGTCTCCGACTATGGCTACACCTTC
CASSTAYRVSDYGYTF
>many|TRBJ2-6|TRBV29-1|.
TGCAGCGTTGTATTAACGCTTACTGGGGCCAACGTCCTGACTTTC
CSVVLTLTGANVLTF
>.|TRBJ2-3|TRBV6-4|TRBD2
TGTGCCACCTCACCGGGGGGGACAGATACGCAGTATTTT
CATSPGGTDTQYF
>.|TRBJ1-6|TRBV29-1|TRBD1
TGCAGCGCCGAACGGGACAGGGGTTCACCCCTCCACTTT
CSAERDRGSPLHF
>.|TRBJ1-1|TRBV18|.
TGTGCCAGCTCGCTCACGACAGGTTCCGCTGAAGCTTTCTTT
CASSLTTGSAEAFF
>medium-sized|TRBJ1-2|TRBV2|.
TGTGCCAGCACCGGAGGGGTTGGAGCTAACTATGGCTACACCTTC
CASTGGVGANYGYTF
>medium-sized|TRBJ1-4|TRBV7-8|TRBD1
TGTGCCAGCAGGGACAGGGTTAATGAAAAACTGTTTTTT
CASRDRVNEKLFF
>.|TRBJ2-3|TRBV20-1|.
TGCAATGCTAATGATAGACTACCGGGAGAAACAGATACGCAGTATTTT
CNANDRLPGETDTQYF
>many|TRBJ2-1|TRBV4-1|.
TGCGCCAGCAGCCAACCCCTGGGGGGCGATGAGCAGTTCTTC
CASSQPLGGDEQFF
>many|TRBJ2-2|TRBV5-4|TRBD2
TGTGCCAGCAGCTTAGATGCGGGGGGTTACACCGGGGAGCTGTTTTTT
CASSLDAGGYTGELFF
>many|TRBJ2-1|TRBV9|.
TGTGCCAGCAGCAACTCCCGGGACTCGTCTGGGAATGAGCAGTTCTTC
CASSNSRDSSGNEQFF
>.|TRBJ2-7|TRBV7-3|TRBD1
TGTGCCAGCAGCGCAGACAGGGGGCGACCCTACGAGCAGTACTTC
CASSADRGRPYEQYF
>medium-sized|TRBJ1-1|TRBV28|.
TGTGCCAGCAGTCTCGAACAGGCGGTGAACACTGAAGCTTTCTTT
CASSLEQAVNTEAFF
>.|TRBJ2-1|TRBV27|.
TGTGCCAGCAGTTTACTAAACTCCTACAATGAGCAGTTCTTC
CASSLLNSYNEQFF
>.|TRBJ1-2|TRBV19|TRBD1
TGTGTCAGTAGTATAGACGCCGGGACAGGAAACTATGGCTACACCTTC
CVSSIDAGTGNYGYTF
>medium-sized|TRBJ2-7|TRBV29-1|TRBD2
TGCAGCGTTGAGGGGAAAAAGCGGGGGGGCTCCTACGAGCAGTACTTC
CSVEGKKRGGSYEQYF
>.|TRBJ2-3|TRBV20-1|.
TGCGGTGCTAGCCGGGACACCACAGATACGCAGTATTTT
CGASRDTTDTQYF
>many|TRBJ1-1|TRBV12-5|.
TGTGCTAGTGAGAAGGTTGAGGGCGCATACACTGAAGCTTTCTTT
CASEKVEGAYTEAFF
>.|TRBJ2-7|TRBV9|.
TGTGCCAGCAGCGCAGGGGGGTTAACCTACGAGCAGTACTTC
CASSAGGLTYEQYF
>many|TRBJ2-1|TRBV9|.
TGTGCCAGCAGCGTAGCAGGGCAGGGTGGCGACAATGAGCAGTTCTTC
CASSVAGQGGDNEQFF
>many|TRBJ2-3|TRBV7-8|TRBD2
TGTGCCAGCAGCCCCCCCCGAAGGGCCAGCGGGAGGGCGCATAGCACAGATACGCAGTATTTT
CASSPPRRASGRAHSTDTQYF
>.|TRBJ1-2|TRBV28|.
TGTGCCAGCAGTTCCGACGGAGCCTATGGCTACACCTTC
CASSSDGAYGYTF
>.|TRBJ1-4|TRBV11-1|.
TGTGCCAGCAGCTTAAGGCCCCCGGACGGTGACAATGAAAAACTGTTTTTT
CASSLRPPDGDNEKLFF
>.|TRBJ2-2|TRBV20-1|.
TGCAGTGCTACGTCTAGCGGGGAGCTGTTTTTT
CSATSSGELFF
>.|TRBJ2-5|TRBV6-4|TRBD2
TGTGCCAGCATCAAGCGGCCTAGCGGGGGGGCCAGAGAGACCCAGTACTTC
CASIKRPSGGARETQYF
>many|TRBJ1-1|TRBV11-2|.
TGTGCCAGCAGCTTAAAGGGTGCGAACACTGAAGCTTTCTTT
CASSLKGANTEAFF
>many|TRBJ2-1|TRBV12-5|.
TGTGCTAGTGGTTTGAATGAGCAGTTCTTC
CASGLNEQFF
>.|TRBJ2-7|TRBV10-3|.
TGTGCCATCAGGGGTGCACCTCCGTGCTCCTACGAGCAGTACTTC
CAIRGAPPCSYEQYF
>.|TRBJ1-5|TRBV5-1|.
TGCGCCAGCAGCTTGGGTGGGAGCCCAAATCAGCCCCAGCATTTT
CASSLGGSPNQPQHF
>.|TRBJ1-2|TRBV7-3|.
TGTGCCAACAGCCAAAAGGTCGGGGGACTCGTCTTC
CANSQKVGGLVF
>many|TRBJ2-5|TRBV7-2|TRBD1
TGTGCCAGCAGCTTAGCCGGGACAGCCCAAGAGACCCAGTACTTC
CASSLAGTAQETQYF
>.|TRBJ2-1|TRBV7-9|TRBD2
TGTGCCAGCAGCCCCGGGACTAGCGGGACCTTGAACAATGAGCAGTTCTTC
CASSPGTSGTLNNEQFF
>.|TRBJ1-5|TRBV2|.
TGTGCCAGCAGTGAAGGGGCTATCGTGGGCAATCAGCCCCAGCATTTT
CASSEGAIVGNQPQHF
>many|TRBJ2-5|TRBV7-9|.
TGTGCCAGCAGGCGGGGTAGCAGGGAGACCCAGTACTTC
CASRRGSRETQYF
>once|TRBJ2-1|TRBV20-1|TRBD2
TGCAGTGCTAGAGAAAGGACTAGCGGCAACAATGAGCAGTTCTTC
CSARERTSGNNEQFF
>.|TRBJ2-7|TRBV7-9|TRBD2
TGTGCCAGCAGCTTATCGGGGGGGGACGAGCAGTACTTC
CASSLSGGDEQYF
>many|TRBJ1-6|TRBV4-2|.
TGTGCCAGCAGCAGAGATAAAGGGGGGTTTTCGGCCCTCCACTTT
CASSRDKGGFSALHF
>.|TRBJ2-1|TRBV15|.
TGTGCCACCTCCCACAGGGGGGGACTGGGGTACAATGAGCAGTTCTTC
CATSHRGGLGYNEQFF
>.|TRBJ2-5|TRBV5-1|TRBD1
TGCGCCAGCAGCTTTCCGGGACAGGGGACGGAGACCCAGTACTTC
CASSFPGQGTETQYF
>.|TRBJ1-2|TRBV7-8|.
TGTGCCAGCAGCTTAGTCCAACAGGGAAGGGATGGCTACACCTTC
CASSLVQQGRDGYTF
>many|TRBJ2-3|TRBV19|.
TGTGCCAGTAGGGGCACAGATACGCAGTATTTT
CASRGTDTQYF